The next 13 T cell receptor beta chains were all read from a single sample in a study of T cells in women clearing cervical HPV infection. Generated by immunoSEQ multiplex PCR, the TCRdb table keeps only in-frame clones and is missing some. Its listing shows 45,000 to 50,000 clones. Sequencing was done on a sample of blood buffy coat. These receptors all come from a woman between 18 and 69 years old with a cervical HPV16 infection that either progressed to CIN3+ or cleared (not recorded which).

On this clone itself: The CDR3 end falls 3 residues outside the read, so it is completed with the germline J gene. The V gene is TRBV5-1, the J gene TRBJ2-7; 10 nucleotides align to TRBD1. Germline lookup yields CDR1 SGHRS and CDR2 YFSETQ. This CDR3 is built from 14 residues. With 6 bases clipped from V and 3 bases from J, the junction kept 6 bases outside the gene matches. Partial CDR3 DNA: TGCGCCAGCACGTCCGGGACAGGGGACTACGAG. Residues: CASTSGTGDYE. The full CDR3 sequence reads CASTSGTGDYEQYF.

CDR3 bases read: TGTGCCAGCAGCTTAGTTGTTAGATCAGATACG. Amino acid sequence: CASSLVVRSDT. In full, the CDR3 reads CASSLVVRSDTQYF. The V call is TRBV7-2, the J call TRBJ2-3; D unresolved. The missing CDR3 end, 3 residues past where the read stops, is filled in from the germline J gene. The CDR3 sequence is 14 residues long. V shed 1 base and J shed 4 bases, with 9 bases lying between them. Germline values: CDR1 SGHTA, CDR2 FQGNSA.

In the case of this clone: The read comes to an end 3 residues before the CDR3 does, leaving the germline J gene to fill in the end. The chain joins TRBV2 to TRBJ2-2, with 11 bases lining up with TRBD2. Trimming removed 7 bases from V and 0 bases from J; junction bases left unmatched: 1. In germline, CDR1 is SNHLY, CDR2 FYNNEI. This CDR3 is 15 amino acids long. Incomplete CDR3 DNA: TGTGCCAGCATAGCGGGGGGGCCGAACACCGGGGAG. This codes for CASIAGGPNTGE. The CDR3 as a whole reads CASIAGGPNTGELFF.

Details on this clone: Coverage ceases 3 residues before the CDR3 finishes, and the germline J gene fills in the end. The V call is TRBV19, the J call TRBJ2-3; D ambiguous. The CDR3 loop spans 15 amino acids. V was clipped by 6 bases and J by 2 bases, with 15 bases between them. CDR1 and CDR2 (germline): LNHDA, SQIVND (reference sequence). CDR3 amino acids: CASRPARADTDTQYF. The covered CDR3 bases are TGTGCCAGTAGGCCCGCTAGAGCAGACACAGATACG.

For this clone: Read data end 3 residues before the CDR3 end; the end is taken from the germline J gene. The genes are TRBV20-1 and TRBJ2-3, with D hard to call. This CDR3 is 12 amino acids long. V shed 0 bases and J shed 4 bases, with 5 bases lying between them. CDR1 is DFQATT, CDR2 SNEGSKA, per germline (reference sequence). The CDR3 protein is CSARDRADTQYF. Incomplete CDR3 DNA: TGCAGTGCTAGAGATAGGGCAGATACG.

The sequenced part of the CDR3 DNA is TGTGCCAGCAGCACACCGCACGGGGGTCGGGATGGC. Its protein is CASSTPHGGRDG. The entire CDR3 sequence reads CASSTPHGGRDGYTF. This chain links TRBV7-9 with TRBJ1-2; TRBD1 might be the D (5 bases). The read ends 3 residues before the CDR3 terminus; that terminus is restored from the germline J gene. Germline V gives CDR1 SEHNR, CDR2 FQNEAQ (reference sequence). This CDR3 region has 15 residues. Between the trimmed V and J ends, which lost 5 bases and 6 bases, there was a span of 19 bases.

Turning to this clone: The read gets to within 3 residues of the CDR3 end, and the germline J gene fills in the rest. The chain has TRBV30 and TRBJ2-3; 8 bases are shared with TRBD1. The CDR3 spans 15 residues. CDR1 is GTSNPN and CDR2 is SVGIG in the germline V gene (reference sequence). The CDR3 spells CAWSQGAGGLETQYF. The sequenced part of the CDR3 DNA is TGTGCCTGGAGTCAGGGGGCAGGGGGCTTGGAGACG.

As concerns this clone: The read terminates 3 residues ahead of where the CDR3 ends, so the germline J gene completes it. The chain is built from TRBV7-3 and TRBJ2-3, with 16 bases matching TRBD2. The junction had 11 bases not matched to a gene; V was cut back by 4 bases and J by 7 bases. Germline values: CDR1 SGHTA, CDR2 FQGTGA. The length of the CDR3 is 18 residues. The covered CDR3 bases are TGTGCCAGCAGCTCCCCCCCCGGGACTAGCGGGGGGGCTAATACG. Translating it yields CASSSPPGTSGGANT. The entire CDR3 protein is CASSSPPGTSGGANTQYF.

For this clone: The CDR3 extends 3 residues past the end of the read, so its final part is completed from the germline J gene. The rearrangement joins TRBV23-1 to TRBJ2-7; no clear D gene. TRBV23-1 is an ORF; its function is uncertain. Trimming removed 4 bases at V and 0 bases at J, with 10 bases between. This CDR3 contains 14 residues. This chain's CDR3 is CASSLARSSYEQYF. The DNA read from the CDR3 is TGCGCCAGCAGTCTGGCCAGGAGCTCCTACGAG.

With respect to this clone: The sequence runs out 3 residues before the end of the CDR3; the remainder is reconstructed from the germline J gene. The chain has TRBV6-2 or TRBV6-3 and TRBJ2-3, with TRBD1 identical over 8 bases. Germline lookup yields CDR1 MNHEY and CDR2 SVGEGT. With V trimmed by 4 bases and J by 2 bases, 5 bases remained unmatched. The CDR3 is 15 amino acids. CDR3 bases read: TGTGCCAGCAGTTGGGGACAGGAGAACACAGATACG. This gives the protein CASSWGQENTDT. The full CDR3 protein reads CASSWGQENTDTQYF.

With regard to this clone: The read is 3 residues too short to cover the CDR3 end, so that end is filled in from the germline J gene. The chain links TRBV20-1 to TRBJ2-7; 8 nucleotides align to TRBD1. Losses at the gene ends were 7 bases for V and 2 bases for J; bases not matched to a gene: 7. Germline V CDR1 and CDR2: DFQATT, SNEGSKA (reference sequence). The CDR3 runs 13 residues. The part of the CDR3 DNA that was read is TGCAGTGTTCTACCAGGGGGCACCTACGAG. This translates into CSVLPGGTYE. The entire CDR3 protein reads CSVLPGGTYEQYF.

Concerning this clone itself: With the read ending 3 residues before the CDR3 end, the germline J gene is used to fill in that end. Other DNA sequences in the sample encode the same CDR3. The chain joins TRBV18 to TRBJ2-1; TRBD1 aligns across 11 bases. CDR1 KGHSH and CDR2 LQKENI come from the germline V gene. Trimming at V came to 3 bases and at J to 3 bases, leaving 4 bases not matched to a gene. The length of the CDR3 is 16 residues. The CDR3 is CASSPWTGGRYNEQFF. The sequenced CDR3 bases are TGTGCCAGCTCACCCTGGACAGGGGGCCGCTACAATGAG. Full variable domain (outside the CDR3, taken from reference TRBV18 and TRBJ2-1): NAGVMQNPRHLVRRRGQEARLRCSPMKGHSHVYWYRQLPEEGLKFMVYLQKENIIDESGMPKERFSAEFPKEGPSILRIQQVVRGDSAAYFCASSPWTGGRYNEQFFGPGTRLTVL.

CDR3 bases read: TGCAGCGTTGAATACAGGGAGTATGGC. Amino acids: CSVEYREYG. The entire CDR3 sequence reads CSVEYREYGYTF. This chain joins TRBV29-1 and TRBJ1-2, with D perhaps matching TRBD1 (6 bases). The read terminates 3 residues ahead of where the CDR3 ends, so the germline J gene completes it. The germline V gene encodes CDR1 SQVTM and CDR2 ANQGSEA. CDR3 length equals 12 residues. With 2 bases removed from V and 5 bases from J, the gap between germline ends came to 9 bases.